The 3 T cell receptor beta chains below all came from one sample that was sequenced in a study of blood T cells in healthy people across ages. Combining a sample-barcoded 5' primer with a J-beta primer mix, a second PCR ran for roughly 7 to 12 cycles. MiXCR, applied by TCRdb to the 5' RACE reads, yields one record per CDR3 protein. The table includes about 680,000 distinct CDR3 sequences, roughly 50% detected once. The source material was blood. The receptor set was obtained from a woman aged 55 to 70 in good health.

This clonotype was seen a handful of times. The gene calls are TRBV4-3 and TRBJ2-6; a possible D gene is TRBD2 (6 bases). The CDR3 is 14 amino acids. Deletions cut 0 bases from V and 7 bases from J, with 7 bases between. Germline V gene sequence: CDR1 LGHNA, CDR2 YSLEER. The CDR3 spells CASSQEGTANVLTF. For the CDR3, the DNA is TGCGCCAGCAGCCAAGAGGGGACTGCCAACGTCCTGACTTTC.

The chain carries TRBV27 and TRBJ1-1, with D unclear. This CDR3 is 14 amino acids long. Deletions cut 2 bases from V and 5 bases from J, with 12 bases between. CDR1 and CDR2 from the germline V gene are MNHEY and SMNVEV (reference sequence). CDR3 sequence (DNA): TGTGCCAGCAGTTTAGTACGGGAATCTACTGAAGCTTTCTTT. Residues: CASSLVRESTEAFF.

This clonotype has ten or more counts. The chain uses TRBV28 and TRBJ2-5, with D possibly TRBD1 on 6 matching bases. CDR3 length: 14 residues. The V gene's germline CDR1 is MDHEN and CDR2 SYDVKM. V lost 3 bases, J lost 2 bases, and 10 bases lay in between. CDR3 DNA sequence: TGTGCCAGCAGTTTGACAGGACTTCAAGAGACCCAGTACTTC. Residues: CASSLTGLQETQYF.